This TCR beta chain was identified during a study of identical twins. After removal of 5 bases from V and 0 bases from J, the junction contained 7 bases not matched to a gene. The CDR3 sequence is 17 residues long. CDR1 is SGHTA and CDR2 is FQGNSA in the germline V gene. This clonotype was seen more than once but under ten times. TCRdb fed the 5' RACE reads into MiXCR, producing one record per CDR3 protein. Found here are 450,000 to 650,000 distinct CDR3 sequences, over 8.5% of them singletons; the top ten hold roughly 3.2%. These data also formed part of another study, on yellow fever vaccine responses in identical twins.

The TCR was taken from a young woman in good health. Sequenced sample: PBMCs. The chain combines TRBV7-2 with TRBJ2-6; 7 bases line up with TRBD1. The CDR3 DNA is TGTGCCAGCAGCCCGACAGGGAAGATCTCTGGGGCCAACGTCCTGACTTTC. Protein product: CASSPTGKISGANVLTF. Full variable domain (remainder filled in from reference TRBV7-2 and TRBJ2-6): GAGVSQSPSNKVTEKGKDVELRCDPISGHTALYWYRQSLGQGLEFLIYFQGNSAPDKSGLPSDRFSAERTGGSVSTLTIQRTQQEDSAVYLCASSPTGKISGANVLTFGAGSRLTVL.